Detailed here is one T cell receptor (beta chain). What it binds is not known. The sort gate was single viable CD3+CD4+CD8-CD45RO+ cells for memory CD4+ T cells. Clones were sequenced by immunoSEQ multiplex PCR, and TCRdb holds only the in-frame ones, with some missing. The sample yields approximately 61,000 clones, 82% seen once. The sample comes from a study of memory CD4+ T cells and cytomegalovirus serostatus. Study-wide findings and caveats: About 40% of the roughly 160 known CMV-associated TCRbeta sequences appeared in CD4+ memory.

CDR1 is MNHEY, CDR2 SMNVEV, per germline (reference sequence). With 5 bases clipped from V and 3 bases from J, the junction kept 12 bases outside the gene matches. The CDR3 spans 16 residues. Material for sequencing was memory CD4+ T cells from blood. The sequence was obtained from an adult in good health and CMV-seronegative. The chain links TRBV27 to TRBJ2-7; TRBD1 matches 8 bases. DNA of the CDR3: TGTGCCAGCAGTGACTTCTACCCCGGGACAGGCTACGAGCAGTACTTC. Translating it yields CASSDFYPGTGYEQYF.